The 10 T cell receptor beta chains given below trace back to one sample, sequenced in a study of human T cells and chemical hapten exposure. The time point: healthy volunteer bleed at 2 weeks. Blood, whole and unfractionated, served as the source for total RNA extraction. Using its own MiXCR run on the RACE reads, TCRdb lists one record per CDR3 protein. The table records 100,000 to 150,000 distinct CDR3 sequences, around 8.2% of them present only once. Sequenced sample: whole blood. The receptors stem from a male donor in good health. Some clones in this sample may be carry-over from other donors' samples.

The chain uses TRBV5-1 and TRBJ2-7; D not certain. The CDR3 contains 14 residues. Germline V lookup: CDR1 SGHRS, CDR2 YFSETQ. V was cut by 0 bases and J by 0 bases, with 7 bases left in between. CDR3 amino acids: CASSLGRFSYEQYF. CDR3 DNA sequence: TGCGCCAGCAGCTTGGGCAGGTTCTCCTACGAGCAGTACTTC.

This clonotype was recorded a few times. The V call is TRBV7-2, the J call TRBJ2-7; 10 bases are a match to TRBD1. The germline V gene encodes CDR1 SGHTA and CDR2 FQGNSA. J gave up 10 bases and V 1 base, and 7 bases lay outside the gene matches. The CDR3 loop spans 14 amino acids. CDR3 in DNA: TGTGCCAGCAGCTTAGATGGGAGACAGGGGGCCCAGTACTTC. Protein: CASSLDGRQGAQYF.

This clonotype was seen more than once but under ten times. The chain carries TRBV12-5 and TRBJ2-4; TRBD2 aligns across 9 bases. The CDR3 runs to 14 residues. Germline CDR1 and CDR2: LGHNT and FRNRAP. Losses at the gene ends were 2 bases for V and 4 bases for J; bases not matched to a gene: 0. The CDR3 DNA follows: TGTGCTAGTGGTTTGACTAGCGGGAAAAACATTCAGTACTTC. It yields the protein CASGLTSGKNIQYF.

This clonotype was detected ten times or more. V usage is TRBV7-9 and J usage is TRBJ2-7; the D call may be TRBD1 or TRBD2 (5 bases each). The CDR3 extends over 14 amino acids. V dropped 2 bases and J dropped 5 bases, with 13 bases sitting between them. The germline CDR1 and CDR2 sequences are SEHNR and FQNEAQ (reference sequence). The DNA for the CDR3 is TGTGCCAGCAGCTTACGAGCAGGGCGGGACGAGCAGTACTTC. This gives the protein CASSLRAGRDEQYF.

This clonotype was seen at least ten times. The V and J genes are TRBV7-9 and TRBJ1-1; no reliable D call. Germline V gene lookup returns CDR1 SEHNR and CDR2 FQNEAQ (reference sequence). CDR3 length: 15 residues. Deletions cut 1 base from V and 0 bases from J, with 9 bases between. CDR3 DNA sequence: TGTGCCAGCAGCTTAGGGACCGGACTGAACACTGAAGCTTTCTTT. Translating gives CASSLGTGLNTEAFF.

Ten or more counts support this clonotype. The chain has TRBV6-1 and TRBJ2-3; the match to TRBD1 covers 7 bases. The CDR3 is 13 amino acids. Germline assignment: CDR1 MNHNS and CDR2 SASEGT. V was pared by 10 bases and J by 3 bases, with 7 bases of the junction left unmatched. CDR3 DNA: TGTGCCATCAGGGGGTATTTAACAGATACGCAGTATTTT. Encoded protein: CAIRGYLTDTQYF.

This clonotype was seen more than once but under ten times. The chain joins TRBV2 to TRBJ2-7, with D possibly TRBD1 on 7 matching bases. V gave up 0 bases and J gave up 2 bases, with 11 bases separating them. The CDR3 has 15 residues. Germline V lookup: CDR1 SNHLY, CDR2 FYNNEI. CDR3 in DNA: TGTGCCAGCAGTGAAGCGCGGGGACAGACCTACGAGCAGTACTTC. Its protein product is CASSEARGQTYEQYF.

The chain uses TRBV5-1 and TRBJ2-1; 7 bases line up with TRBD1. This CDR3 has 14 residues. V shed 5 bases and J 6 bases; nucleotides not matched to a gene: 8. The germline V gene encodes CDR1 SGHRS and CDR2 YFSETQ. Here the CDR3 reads CASRGTAPGNEQFF. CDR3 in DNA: TGCGCCAGCAGGGGGACAGCCCCAGGCAATGAGCAGTTCTTC.

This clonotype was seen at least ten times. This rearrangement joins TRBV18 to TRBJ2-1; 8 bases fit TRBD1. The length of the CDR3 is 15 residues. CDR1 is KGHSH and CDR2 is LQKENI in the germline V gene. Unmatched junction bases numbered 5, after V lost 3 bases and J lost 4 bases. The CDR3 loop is CASSPPGQGYNEQFF. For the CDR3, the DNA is TGTGCCAGCTCACCTCCCGGACAGGGATACAATGAGCAGTTCTTC.

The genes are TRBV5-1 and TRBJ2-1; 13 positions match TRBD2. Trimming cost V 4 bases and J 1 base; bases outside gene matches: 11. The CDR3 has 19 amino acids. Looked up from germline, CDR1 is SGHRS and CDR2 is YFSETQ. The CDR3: CASSAGLAGTSASYNEQFF. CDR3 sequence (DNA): TGCGCCAGCAGCGCGGGACTAGCGGGAACCTCCGCATCCTACAATGAGCAGTTCTTC.